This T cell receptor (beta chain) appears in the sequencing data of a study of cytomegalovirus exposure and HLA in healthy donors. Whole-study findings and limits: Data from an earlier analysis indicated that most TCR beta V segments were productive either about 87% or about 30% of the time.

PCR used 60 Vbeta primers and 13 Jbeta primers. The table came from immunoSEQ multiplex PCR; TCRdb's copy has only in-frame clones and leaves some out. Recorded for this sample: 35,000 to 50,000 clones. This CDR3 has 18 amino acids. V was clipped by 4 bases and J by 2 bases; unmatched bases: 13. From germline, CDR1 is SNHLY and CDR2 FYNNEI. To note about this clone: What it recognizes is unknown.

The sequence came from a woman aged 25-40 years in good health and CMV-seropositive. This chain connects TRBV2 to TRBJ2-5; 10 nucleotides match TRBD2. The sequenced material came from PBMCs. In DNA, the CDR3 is TGTGCCAGCAGTGTCTCCCAGGAGCGGGGGGGCCTACAAGAGACCCAGTACTTC. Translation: CASSVSQERGGLQETQYF.